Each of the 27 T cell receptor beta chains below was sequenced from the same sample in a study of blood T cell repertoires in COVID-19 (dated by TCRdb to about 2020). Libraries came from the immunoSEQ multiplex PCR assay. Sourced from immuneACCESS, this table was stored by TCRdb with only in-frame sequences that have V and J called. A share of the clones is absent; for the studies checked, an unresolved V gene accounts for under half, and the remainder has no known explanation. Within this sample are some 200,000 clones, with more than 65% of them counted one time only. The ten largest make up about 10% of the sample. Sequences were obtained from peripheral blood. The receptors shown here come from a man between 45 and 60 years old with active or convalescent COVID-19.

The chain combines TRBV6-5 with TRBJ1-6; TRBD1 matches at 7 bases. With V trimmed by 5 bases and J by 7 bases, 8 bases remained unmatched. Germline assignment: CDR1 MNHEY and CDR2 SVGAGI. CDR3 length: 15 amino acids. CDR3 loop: CASSPTGTANSPLHF. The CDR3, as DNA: TGTGCCAGCAGTCCTACCGGGACAGCAAATTCACCCCTCCACTTT.

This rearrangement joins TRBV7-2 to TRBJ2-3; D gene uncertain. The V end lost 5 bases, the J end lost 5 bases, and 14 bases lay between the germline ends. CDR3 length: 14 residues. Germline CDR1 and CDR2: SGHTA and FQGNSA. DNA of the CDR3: TGTGCCAGCAGCCTTAGCCAGTCGGGAGATACGCAGTATTTT. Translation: CASSLSQSGDTQYF.

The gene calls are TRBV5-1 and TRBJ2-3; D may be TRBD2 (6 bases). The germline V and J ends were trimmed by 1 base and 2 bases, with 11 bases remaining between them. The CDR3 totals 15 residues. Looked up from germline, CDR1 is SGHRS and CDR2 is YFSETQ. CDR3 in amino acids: CASSLPLAPTDTQYF. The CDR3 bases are TGCGCCAGCAGCTTGCCACTAGCCCCCACAGATACGCAGTATTTT.

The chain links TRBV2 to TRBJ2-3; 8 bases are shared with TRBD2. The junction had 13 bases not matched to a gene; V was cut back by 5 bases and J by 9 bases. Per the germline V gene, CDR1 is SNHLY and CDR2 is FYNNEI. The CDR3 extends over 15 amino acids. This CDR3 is CASSYQGPGGQTQYF. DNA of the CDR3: TGTGCCAGCAGTTATCAGGGGCCGGGGGGGCAGACGCAGTATTTT.

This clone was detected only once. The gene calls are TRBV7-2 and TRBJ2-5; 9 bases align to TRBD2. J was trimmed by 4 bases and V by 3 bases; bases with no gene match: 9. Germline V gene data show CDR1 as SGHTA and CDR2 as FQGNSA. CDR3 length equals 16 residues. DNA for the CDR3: TGTGCCAGCAGCTTCAGGGTGCGGGGGGGCCCAGAGACCCAGTACTTC. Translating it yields CASSFRVRGGPETQYF.

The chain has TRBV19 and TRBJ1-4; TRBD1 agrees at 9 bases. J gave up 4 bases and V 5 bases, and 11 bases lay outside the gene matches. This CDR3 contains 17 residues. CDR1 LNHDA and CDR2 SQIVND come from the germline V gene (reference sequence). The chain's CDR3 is CASSLRDRASINEKLFF. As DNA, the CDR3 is TGTGCCAGTAGTCTTCGGGACAGGGCCTCGATTAATGAAAAACTGTTTTTT.

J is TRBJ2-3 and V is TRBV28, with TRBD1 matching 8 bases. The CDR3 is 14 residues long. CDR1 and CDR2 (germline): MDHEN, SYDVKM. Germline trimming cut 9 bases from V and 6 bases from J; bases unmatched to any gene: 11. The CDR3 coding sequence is TGTGCCAGTTCCCCGGGACAGGACGCGGATACGCAGTATTTT. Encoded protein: CASSPGQDADTQYF.

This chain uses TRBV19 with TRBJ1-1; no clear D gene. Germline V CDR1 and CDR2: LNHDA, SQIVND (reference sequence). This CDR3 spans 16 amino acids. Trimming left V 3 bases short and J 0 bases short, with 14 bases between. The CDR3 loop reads CASSIRGGWMNTEAFF. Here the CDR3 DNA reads TGTGCCAGTAGTATTCGTGGCGGGTGGATGAACACTGAAGCTTTCTTT.

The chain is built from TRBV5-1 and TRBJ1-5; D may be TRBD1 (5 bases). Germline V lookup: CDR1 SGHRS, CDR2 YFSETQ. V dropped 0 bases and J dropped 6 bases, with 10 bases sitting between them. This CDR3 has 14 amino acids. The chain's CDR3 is CASSLEGASQPQHF. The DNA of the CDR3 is TGCGCCAGCAGCTTGGAAGGGGCGAGTCAGCCCCAGCATTTT.

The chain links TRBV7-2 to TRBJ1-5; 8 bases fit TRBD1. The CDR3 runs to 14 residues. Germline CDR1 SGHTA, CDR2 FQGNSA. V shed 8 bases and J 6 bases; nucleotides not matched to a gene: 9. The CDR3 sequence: CASLQTGTGQPQHF. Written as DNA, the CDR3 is TGTGCCAGCCTACAAACAGGGACAGGTCAGCCCCAGCATTTT. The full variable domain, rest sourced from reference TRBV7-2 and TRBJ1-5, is GAGVSQSPSNKVTEKGKDVELRCDPISGHTALYWYRQSLGQGLEFLIYFQGNSAPDKSGLPSDRFSAERTGGSVSTLTIQRTQQEDSAVYLCASLQTGTGQPQHFGDGTRLSIL.

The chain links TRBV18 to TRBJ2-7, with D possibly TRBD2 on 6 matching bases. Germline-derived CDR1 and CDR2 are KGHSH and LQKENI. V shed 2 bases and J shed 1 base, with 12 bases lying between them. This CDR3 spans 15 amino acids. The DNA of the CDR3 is TGTGCCAGCTCACCAGACCGGGAGCATTCCTACGAGCAGTACGTC. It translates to CASSPDREHSYEQYV.

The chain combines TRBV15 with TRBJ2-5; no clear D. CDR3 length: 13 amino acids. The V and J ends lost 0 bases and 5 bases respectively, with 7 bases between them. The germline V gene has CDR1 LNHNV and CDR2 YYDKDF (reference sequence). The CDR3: CATSRETRETQYF. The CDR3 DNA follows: TGTGCCACCAGCAGAGAGACGAGGGAGACCCAGTACTTC. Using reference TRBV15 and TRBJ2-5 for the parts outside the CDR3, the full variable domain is DAMVIQNPRYQVTQFGKPVTLSCSQTLNHNVMYWYQQKSSQAPKLLFHYYDKDFNNEADTPDNFQSRRPNTSFCFLDIRSPGLGDTAMYLCATSRETRETQYFGPGTRLLVL.

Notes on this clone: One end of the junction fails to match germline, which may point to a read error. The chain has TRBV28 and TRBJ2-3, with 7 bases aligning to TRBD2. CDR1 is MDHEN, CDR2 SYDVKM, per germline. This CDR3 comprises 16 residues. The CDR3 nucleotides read TGTGCCTCCGGTGGCGGGAGAACAAATATCCTAGATCCGCAGTATTTT. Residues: CASGGGRTNILDPQYF.

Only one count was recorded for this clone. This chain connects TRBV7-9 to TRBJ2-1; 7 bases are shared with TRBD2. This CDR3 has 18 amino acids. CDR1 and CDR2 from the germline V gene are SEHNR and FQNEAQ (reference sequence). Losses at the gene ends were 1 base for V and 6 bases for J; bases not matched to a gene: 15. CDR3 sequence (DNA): TGTGCCAGCAGCTTAGGCCCCTTGGGAGGGATTAGGAGCAATGAGCAGTTCTTC. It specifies CASSLGPLGGIRSNEQFF. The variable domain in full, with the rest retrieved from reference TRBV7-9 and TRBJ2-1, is DTGVSQNPRHKITKRGQNVTFRCDPISEHNRLYWYRQTLGQGPEFLTYFQNEAQLEKSRLLSDRFSAERPKGSFSTLEIQRTEQGDSAMYLCASSLGPLGGIRSNEQFFGPGTRLTVL.

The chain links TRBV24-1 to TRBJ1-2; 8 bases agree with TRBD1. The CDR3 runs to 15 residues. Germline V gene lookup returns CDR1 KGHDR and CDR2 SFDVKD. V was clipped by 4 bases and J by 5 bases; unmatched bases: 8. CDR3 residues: CATSESGGEGYGYTF. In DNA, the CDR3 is TGTGCCACCAGTGAATCAGGGGGCGAAGGGTATGGCTACACCTTC.

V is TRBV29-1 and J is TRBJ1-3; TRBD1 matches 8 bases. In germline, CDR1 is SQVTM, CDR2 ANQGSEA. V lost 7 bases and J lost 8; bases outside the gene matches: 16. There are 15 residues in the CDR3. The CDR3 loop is CSATYGQGPGDTIYF. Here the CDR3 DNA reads TGCAGCGCTACATACGGACAGGGCCCCGGTGACACCATATATTTT.

In nucleotides, the CDR3 is TGTGCCAGCAGCGTAGTGGGAGCGGGAGTTGGTAATGAGCAGTTCTTC. Its translation is CASSVVGAGVGNEQFF. The chain joins TRBV9 to TRBJ2-1; 8 nucleotides match TRBD2. Germline CDR1 SGDLS, CDR2 YYNGEE. CDR3 length equals 16 residues. J gave up 7 bases and V 0 bases, and 9 bases lay outside the gene matches.

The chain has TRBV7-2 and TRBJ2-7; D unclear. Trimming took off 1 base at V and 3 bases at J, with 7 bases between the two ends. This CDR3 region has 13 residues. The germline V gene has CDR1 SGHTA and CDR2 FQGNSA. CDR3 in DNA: TGTGCCAGCAGCTTAGGTGGCGGCTACGAGCAGTACTTC. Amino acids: CASSLGGGYEQYF.

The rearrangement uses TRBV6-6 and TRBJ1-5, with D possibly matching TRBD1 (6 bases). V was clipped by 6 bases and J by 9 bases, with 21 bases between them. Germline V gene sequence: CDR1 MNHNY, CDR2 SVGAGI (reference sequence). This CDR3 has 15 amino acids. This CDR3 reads CASSAEPGQPTPQHF. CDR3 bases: TGTGCCAGCAGCGCCGAACCGGGACAACCGACGCCCCAGCATTTT.

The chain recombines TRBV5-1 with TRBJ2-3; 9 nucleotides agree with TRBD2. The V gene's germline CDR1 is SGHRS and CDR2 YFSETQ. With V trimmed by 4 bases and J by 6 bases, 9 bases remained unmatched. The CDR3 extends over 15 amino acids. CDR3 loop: CASSTIAGDGDTQYF. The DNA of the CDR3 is TGCGCCAGCAGCACCATAGCGGGAGATGGGGATACGCAGTATTTT. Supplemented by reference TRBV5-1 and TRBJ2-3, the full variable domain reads KAGVTQTPRYLIKTRGQQVTLSCSPISGHRSVSWYQQTPGQGLQFLFEYFSETQRNKGNFPGRFSGRQFSNSRSEMNVSTLELGDSALYLCASSTIAGDGDTQYFGPGTRLTVL.

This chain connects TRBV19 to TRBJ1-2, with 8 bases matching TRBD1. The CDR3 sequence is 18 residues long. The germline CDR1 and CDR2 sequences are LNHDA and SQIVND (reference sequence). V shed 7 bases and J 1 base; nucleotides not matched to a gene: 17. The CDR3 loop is CASNPRPGQVTSNYGYTF. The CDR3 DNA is TGTGCCAGTAACCCCCGCCCGGGACAGGTGACAAGTAACTATGGCTACACCTTC. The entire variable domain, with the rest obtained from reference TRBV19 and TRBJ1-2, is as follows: DGGITQSPKYLFRKEGQNVTLSCEQNLNHDAMYWYRQDPGQGLRLIYYSQIVNDFQKGDIAEGYSVSREKKESFPLTVTSAQKNPTAFYLCASNPRPGQVTSNYGYTFGSGTRLTVV.

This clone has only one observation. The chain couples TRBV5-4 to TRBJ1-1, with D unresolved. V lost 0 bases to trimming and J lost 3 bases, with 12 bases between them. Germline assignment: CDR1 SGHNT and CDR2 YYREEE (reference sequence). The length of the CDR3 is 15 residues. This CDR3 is CASSLGVGGYTEAFF. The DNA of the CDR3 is TGTGCCAGCAGCTTGGGTGTAGGAGGGTACACTGAAGCTTTCTTT.

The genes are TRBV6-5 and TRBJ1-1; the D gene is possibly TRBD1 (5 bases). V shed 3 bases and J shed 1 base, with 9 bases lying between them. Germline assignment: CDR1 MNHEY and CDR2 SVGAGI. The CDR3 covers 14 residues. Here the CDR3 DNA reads TGTGCCAGCAGTTATCGACAGAAGAACACTGAAGCTTTCTTT. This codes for CASSYRQKNTEAFF.

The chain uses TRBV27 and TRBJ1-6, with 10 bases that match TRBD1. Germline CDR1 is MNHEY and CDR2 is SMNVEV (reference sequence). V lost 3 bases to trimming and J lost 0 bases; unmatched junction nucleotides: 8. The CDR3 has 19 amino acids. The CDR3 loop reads CASSFPGTGASSYNSPLHF. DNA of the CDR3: TGTGCCAGCAGTTTCCCCGGGACAGGGGCCAGCTCCTATAATTCACCCCTCCACTTT.

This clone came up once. CDR3: CASSLGAGLGTYNEQFF. Written as DNA, the CDR3 is TGCGCCAGCAGCTTGGGGGCAGGACTAGGGACCTACAATGAGCAGTTCTTC. The chain combines TRBV5-1 with TRBJ2-1, with 7 bases that match TRBD2. V lost 0 bases and J lost 2; bases outside the gene matches: 8. This CDR3 has 17 residues. Germline-derived CDR1 and CDR2 are SGHRS and YFSETQ.

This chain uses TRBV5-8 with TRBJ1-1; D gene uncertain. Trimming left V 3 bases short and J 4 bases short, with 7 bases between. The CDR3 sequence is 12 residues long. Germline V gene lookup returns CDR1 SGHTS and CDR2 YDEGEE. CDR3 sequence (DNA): TGTGCCAGCAGCTCCACAGTCACTGAAGCTTTCTTT. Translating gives CASSSTVTEAFF.

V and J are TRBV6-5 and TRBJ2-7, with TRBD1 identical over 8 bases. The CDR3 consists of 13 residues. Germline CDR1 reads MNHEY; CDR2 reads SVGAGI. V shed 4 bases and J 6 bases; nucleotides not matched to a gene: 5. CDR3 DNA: TGTGCCAGCAGTTCAGACAGGGGTGGCGAGCAGTACGTC. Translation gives CASSSDRGGEQYV.